This T cell receptor (beta chain) was sequenced during a study of cytomegalovirus exposure and HLA in healthy donors. The PCR ran on 60 Vbeta and 13 Jbeta primers. Data came from immunoSEQ multiplex PCR; TCRdb stores just in-frame clones and leaves some out. Of under 55,000 clones in the sample, around two thirds are singletons; the top ten hold approximately 3.2%. Trimming at V came to 0 bases and at J to 5 bases, leaving 2 bases not matched to a gene. Germline V gives CDR1 LNHNV, CDR2 YYDKDF (reference sequence). CDR3 length: 14 residues. This chain joins TRBV15 and TRBJ1-1; TRBD1 matches 8 bases. The material sequenced was PBMCs. The receptor comes from a young woman in good health and CMV-seronegative. CDR3: CATSRDRGRTEAFF. CDR3 in DNA: TGTGCCACCAGCAGAGACAGGGGGCGGACTGAAGCTTTCTTT.